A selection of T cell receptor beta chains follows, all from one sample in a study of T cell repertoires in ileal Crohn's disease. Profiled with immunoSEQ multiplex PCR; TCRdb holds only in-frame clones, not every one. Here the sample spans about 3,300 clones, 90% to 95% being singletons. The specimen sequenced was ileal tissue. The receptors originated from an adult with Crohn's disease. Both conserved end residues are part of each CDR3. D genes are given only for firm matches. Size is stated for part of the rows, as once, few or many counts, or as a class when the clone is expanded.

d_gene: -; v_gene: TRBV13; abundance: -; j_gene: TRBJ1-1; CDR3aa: CASSSDTEAFF; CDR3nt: TGTGCCAGCAGCTCTGACACTGAAGCTTTCTTT
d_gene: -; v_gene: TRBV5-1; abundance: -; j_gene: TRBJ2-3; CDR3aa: CASSLVTPSTDTQYF; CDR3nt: TGCGCCAGCAGCTTGGTAACGCCCAGCACAGATACGCAGTATTTT
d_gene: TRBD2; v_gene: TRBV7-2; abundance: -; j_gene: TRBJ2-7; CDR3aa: CASSILWLADYEQYF; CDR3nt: TGTGCCAGCAGCATCCTTTGGCTAGCGGACTACGAGCAGTACTTC
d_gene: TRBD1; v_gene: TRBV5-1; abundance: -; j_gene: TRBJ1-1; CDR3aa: CASRAGQGIRGNTEAFF; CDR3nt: TGCGCCAGCCGGGCGGGACAGGGCATTCGTGGGAACACTGAAGCTTTCTTT
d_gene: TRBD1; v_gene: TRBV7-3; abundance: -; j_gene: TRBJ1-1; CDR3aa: CASSSTGGDTEAFF; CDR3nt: TGTGCCAGCAGCTCGACAGGGGGGGACACTGAAGCTTTCTTT
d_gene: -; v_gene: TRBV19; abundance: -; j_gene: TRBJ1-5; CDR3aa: CASSPDSYGSNQPQHF; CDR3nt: TGTGCCAGTAGTCCTGACAGTTACGGGAGCAATCAGCCCCAGCATTTT
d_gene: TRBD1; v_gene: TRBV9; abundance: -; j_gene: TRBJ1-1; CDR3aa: CASSAYRGSTEAFF; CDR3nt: TGTGCCAGCAGCGCCTACAGGGGATCGACTGAAGCTTTCTTT
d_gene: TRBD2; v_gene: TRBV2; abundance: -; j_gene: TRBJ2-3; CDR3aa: CASRGGTSGGTDTQYF; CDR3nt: TGTGCCAGCAGGGGAGGGACTAGCGGGGGCACAGATACGCAGTATTTT
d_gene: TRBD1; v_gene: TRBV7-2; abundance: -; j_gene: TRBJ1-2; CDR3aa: CASRTGDGYTF; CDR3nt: TGTGCCAGCAGGACAGGGGACGGCTACACCTTC
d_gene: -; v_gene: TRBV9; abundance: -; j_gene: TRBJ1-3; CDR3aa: CASSVGGGLGNTIYF; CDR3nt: TGTGCCAGCAGCGTAGGAGGGGGGTTGGGAAACACCATATATTTT
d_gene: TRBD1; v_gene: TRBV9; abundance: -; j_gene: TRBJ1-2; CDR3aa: CASSGLGQVYGYTF; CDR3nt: TGTGCCAGCAGCGGCTTAGGACAGGTTTATGGCTACACCTTC
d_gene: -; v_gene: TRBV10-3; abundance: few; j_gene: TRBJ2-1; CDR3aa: CAIMRGEEYNEQFF; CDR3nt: TGTGCCATCATGAGGGGAGAGGAGTACAATGAGCAGTTCTTC
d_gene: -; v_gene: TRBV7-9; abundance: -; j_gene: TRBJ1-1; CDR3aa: CASSFDRLNTEAFF; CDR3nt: TGTGCCAGCAGCTTTGACAGATTGAACACTGAAGCTTTCTTT
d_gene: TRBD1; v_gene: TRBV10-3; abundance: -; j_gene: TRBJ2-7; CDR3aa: CAIGGQTTYEQYF; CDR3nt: TGTGCCATCGGGGGACAGACCACCTACGAGCAGTACTTC
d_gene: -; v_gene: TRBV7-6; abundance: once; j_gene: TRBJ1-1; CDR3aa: CASSLGEVPSEAFF; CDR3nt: TGTGCCAGCAGCTTAGGCGAAGTGCCCTCTGAAGCTTTCTTT
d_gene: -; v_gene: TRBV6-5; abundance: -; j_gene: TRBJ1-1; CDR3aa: CASTSGRLMNTEAFF; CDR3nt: TGTGCCAGCACTTCGGGACGCCTGATGAACACTGAAGCTTTCTTT
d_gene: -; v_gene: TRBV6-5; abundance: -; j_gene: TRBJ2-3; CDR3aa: CASSLRGDADTQYF; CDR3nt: TGTGCCAGCAGCCTGCGTGGGGACGCAGATACGCAGTATTTT
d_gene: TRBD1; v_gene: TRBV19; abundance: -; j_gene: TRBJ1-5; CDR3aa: CASSLGTGGYQPQHF; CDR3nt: TGTGCCAGTAGTTTAGGGACAGGGGGCTATCAGCCCCAGCATTTT
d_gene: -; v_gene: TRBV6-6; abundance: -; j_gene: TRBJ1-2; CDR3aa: CASSYSIEPRNGYTF; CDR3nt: TGTGCCAGCAGTTACTCGATCGAGCCCCGGAATGGCTACACCTTC
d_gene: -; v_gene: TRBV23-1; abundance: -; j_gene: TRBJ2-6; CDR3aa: CASSTLRGGRGAGANVLTF; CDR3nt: TGCGCCAGCAGTACCCTACGTGGCGGACGGGGCGCTGGGGCCAACGTCCTGACTTTC
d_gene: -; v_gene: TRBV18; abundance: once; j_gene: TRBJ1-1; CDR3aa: CASSSAGAGTEAFF; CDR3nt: TGTGCCAGCTCGTCAGCAGGGGCTGGGACTGAAGCTTTCTTT
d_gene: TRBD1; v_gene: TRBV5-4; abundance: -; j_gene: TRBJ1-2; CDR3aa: CASSLGTRGQDNYGYTF; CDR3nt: TGTGCCAGCAGCTTGGGAACAAGGGGGCAGGATAACTATGGCTACACCTTC
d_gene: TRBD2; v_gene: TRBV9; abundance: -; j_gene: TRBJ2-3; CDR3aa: CASSVLAAGTDTQYF; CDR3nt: TGTGCCAGCAGCGTTCTAGCGGCTGGTACAGATACGCAGTATTTT
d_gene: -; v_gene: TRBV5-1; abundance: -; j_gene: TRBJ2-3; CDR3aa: CASSPDRTRTDTQYF; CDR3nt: TGCGCCAGCAGCCCGGACAGGACTAGAACAGATACGCAGTATTTT
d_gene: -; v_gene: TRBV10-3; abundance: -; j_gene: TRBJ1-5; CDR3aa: CAISDGGGQQPQHF; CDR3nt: TGTGCCATCAGTGACGGCGGGGGCCAACAGCCCCAGCATTTT
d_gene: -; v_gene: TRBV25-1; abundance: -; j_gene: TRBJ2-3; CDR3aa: CASSASARLDTQYF; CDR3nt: TGTGCCAGCAGTGCCTCTGCGAGATTGGATACGCAGTATTTT
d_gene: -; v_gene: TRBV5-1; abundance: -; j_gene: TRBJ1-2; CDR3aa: CASSPGGLGAGYGYTF; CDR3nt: TGCGCCAGCAGCCCCGGGGGTTTGGGGGCCGGGTATGGCTACACCTTC
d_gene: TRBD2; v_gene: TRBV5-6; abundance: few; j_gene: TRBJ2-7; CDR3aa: CASSAGLAPSYEQYF; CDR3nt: TGTGCCAGCAGCGCGGGACTAGCGCCCTCCTACGAGCAGTACTTC
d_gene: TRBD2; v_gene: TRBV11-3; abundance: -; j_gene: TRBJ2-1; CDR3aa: CASSPRSGKKFF; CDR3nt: TGTGCCAGCAGCCCCCGTAGCGGGAAGAAGTTCTTC
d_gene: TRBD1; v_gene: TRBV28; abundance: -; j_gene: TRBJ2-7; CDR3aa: CASSSGTGAYEQYF; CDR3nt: TGTGCCAGCAGTTCCGGGACAGGGGCCTACGAGCAGTACTTC
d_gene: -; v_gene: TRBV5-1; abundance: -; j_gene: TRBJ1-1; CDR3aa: CASRPDGGQGNTEAFF; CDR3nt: TGCGCCAGCAGGCCCGATGGGGGGCAAGGGAACACTGAAGCTTTCTTT
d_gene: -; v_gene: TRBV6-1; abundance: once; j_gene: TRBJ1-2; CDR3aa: CASSEILGSYYGYTF; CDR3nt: TGTGCCAGCAGCGAGATCCTCGGTAGTTACTATGGCTACACCTTC
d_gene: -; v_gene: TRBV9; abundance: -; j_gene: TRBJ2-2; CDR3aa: CASSVRDTGELFF; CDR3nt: TGTGCCAGCAGCGTTCGCGACACCGGGGAGCTGTTTTTT
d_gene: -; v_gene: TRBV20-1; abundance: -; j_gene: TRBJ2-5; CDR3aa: CSASGETQYF; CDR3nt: TGCAGTGCTTCTGGAGAGACCCAGTACTTC
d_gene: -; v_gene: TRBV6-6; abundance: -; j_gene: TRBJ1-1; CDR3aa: CASSYSTYTEAFF; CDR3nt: TGTGCCAGCAGTTACTCTACCTACACTGAAGCTTTCTTT
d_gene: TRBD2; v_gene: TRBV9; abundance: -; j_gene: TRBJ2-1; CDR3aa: CASSVESPGGPGEQFF; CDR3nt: TGTGCCAGCAGCGTAGAATCACCGGGAGGGCCTGGTGAGCAGTTCTTC
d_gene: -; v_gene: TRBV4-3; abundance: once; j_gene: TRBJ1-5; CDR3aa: CASSQVWGGNQPQHF; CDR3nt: TGCGCCAGCAGCCAAGTGTGGGGGGGCAATCAGCCCCAGCATTTT
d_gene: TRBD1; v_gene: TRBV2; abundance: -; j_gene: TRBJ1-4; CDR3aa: CASRQGRTNEKLFF; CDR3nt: TGTGCCAGCAGACAGGGGCGCACTAATGAAAAACTGTTTTTT
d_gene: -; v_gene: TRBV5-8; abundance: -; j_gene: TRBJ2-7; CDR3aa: CASSWDGAYEQYF; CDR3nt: TGTGCCAGCAGCTGGGACGGAGCCTACGAGCAGTACTTC
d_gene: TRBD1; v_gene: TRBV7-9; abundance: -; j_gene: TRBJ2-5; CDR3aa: CASSRQGAGETQYF; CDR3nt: TGTGCCAGCAGCCGACAGGGGGCTGGGGAGACCCAGTACTTC
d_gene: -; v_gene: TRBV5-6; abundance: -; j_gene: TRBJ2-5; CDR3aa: CASSLARGAGETQYF; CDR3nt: TGTGCCAGCAGCTTGGCCCGGGGGGCGGGGGAGACCCAGTACTTC
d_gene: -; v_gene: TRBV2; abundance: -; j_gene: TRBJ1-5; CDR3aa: CASSETLGGTNQPQHF; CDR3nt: TGTGCCAGCAGCGAAACCCTCGGGGGGACCAATCAGCCCCAGCATTTT
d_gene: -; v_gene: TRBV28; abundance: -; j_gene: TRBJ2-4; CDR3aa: CASSLGGKNIQYF; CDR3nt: TGTGCCAGCAGTTTAGGAGGGAAAAACATTCAGTACTTC
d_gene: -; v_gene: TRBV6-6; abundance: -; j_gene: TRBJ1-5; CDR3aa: CASSYGGGGNQPQHF; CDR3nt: TGTGCCAGCAGTTATGGGGGCGGCGGCAATCAGCCCCAGCATTTT
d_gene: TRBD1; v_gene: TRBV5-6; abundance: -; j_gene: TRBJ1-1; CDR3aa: CASSSTGIGTEAFF; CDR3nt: TGTGCCAGCAGCTCGACAGGGATCGGCACTGAAGCTTTCTTT
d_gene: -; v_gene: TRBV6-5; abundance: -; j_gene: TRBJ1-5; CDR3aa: CASSYSLSPGTSLQHF; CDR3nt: TGTGCCAGCAGTTACTCCCTTTCCCCCGGGACCTCGCTCCAGCATTTT